These T cell receptor beta chains were read from a single sample in a study of cytomegalovirus exposure and HLA in healthy donors. Clones were sequenced by immunoSEQ multiplex PCR, and TCRdb holds only the in-frame ones, with some missing. The sample lists approximately 150,000 clones, over 65% occurring once. The sequenced sample was PBMCs. These receptors originate from a male donor in good health and CMV-seronegative. The CDR3 runs from the conserved cysteine through the conserved F or W. A D gene is named only where the DNA matches it firmly. Clone size is given for some rows only: seen once, a few or many times, or a class if the clone is expanded.

clone size: once; D gene: TRBD2; V gene: TRBV7-2; J gene: TRBJ2-2; CDR3 DNA: TGTGCCAGCAGCTTAGTCGAACTAGCGGGATTGTTCACCGGGGAGCTGTTTTTT; CDR3 protein: CASSLVELAGLFTGELFF
clone size: -; D gene: -; V gene: TRBV29-1; J gene: TRBJ1-1; CDR3 DNA: TGCAGCGCTACCGGACAGTATGAAGCTTTCTTT; CDR3 protein: CSATGQYEAFF
clone size: -; D gene: -; V gene: TRBV29-1; J gene: TRBJ1-4; CDR3 DNA: TGCAGCGGAAACAGGGACGAAAAACTGTTTTTT; CDR3 protein: CSGNRDEKLFF
clone size: -; D gene: TRBD2; V gene: TRBV5-1; J gene: TRBJ2-3; CDR3 DNA: TGCGCCAGCAGCTTGGCGGGAGGGCCAGGGGATACGCAGTATTTT; CDR3 protein: CASSLAGGPGDTQYF
clone size: -; D gene: -; V gene: TRBV4-2; J gene: TRBJ2-3; CDR3 DNA: TGTGCCAGCAGCGAAAGGCAGCGCTCGGAAGATACGCAGTATTTT; CDR3 protein: CASSERQRSEDTQYF
clone size: -; D gene: TRBD1; V gene: TRBV28; J gene: TRBJ1-4; CDR3 DNA: TGTGCCAGCAGTAGGGACAGAATCTATGAAAAACTGTTTTTT; CDR3 protein: CASSRDRIYEKLFF
clone size: -; D gene: -; V gene: TRBV6-5; J gene: TRBJ2-7; CDR3 DNA: TGTGCCAGCAGTTACTCGATCCAGGACTACGAGCAGTACTTC; CDR3 protein: CASSYSIQDYEQYF
clone size: -; D gene: -; V gene: TRBV6-5; J gene: TRBJ1-4; CDR3 DNA: TGTGCCAGCAGTTACTTACAGGGCGAAACTAATGAAAAACTGTTTTTT; CDR3 protein: CASSYLQGETNEKLFF
clone size: -; D gene: TRBD2; V gene: TRBV30; J gene: TRBJ2-5; CDR3 DNA: TGTGCCTGGAGTCAGCGGGAGGGCCGGTGGGAGACCCAGTACTTC; CDR3 protein: CAWSQREGRWETQYF
clone size: -; D gene: -; V gene: TRBV5-1; J gene: TRBJ2-1; CDR3 DNA: TGCGCCAGCAGCTTGGGACAGCTTTACAATGAGCAGTTCTTC; CDR3 protein: CASSLGQLYNEQFF
clone size: -; D gene: -; V gene: TRBV7-9; J gene: TRBJ2-7; CDR3 DNA: TGTGCCAGCAGCAGAAGCGGAAGCTACGAGCAGTACTTC; CDR3 protein: CASSRSGSYEQYF
clone size: -; D gene: TRBD1; V gene: TRBV28; J gene: TRBJ2-3; CDR3 DNA: TGTGCCAGCAGTCCACAGGGGCACCCAGATACGCAGTATTTT; CDR3 protein: CASSPQGHPDTQYF
clone size: few; D gene: -; V gene: TRBV19; J gene: TRBJ2-1; CDR3 DNA: TGTGCCAGTAGCGGGAGTTCTTCCTACAATGAGCAGTTCTTC; CDR3 protein: CASSGSSSYNEQFF
clone size: few; D gene: TRBD1; V gene: TRBV19; J gene: TRBJ1-5; CDR3 DNA: TGTGCCAGTAGTCTCGGGACAGGGGGCAATCAGCCCCAGCATTTT; CDR3 protein: CASSLGTGGNQPQHF
clone size: -; D gene: -; V gene: TRBV5-1; J gene: TRBJ2-5; CDR3 DNA: TGCGCCAGCAGCTTGATGCAAGGTCGGGAAGAGACCCAGTACTTC; CDR3 protein: CASSLMQGREETQYF
clone size: -; D gene: -; V gene: TRBV19; J gene: TRBJ2-5; CDR3 DNA: TGTGCCAGTAGGAGTGGGAGGTTTGGGAACCAAGAGACCCAGTACTTC; CDR3 protein: CASRSGRFGNQETQYF
clone size: -; D gene: TRBD1; V gene: TRBV29-1; J gene: TRBJ2-7; CDR3 DNA: TGCAGCGCACGACAGGGGACCTACGAGCAGTACTTC; CDR3 protein: CSARQGTYEQYF
clone size: -; D gene: -; V gene: TRBV7-3; J gene: TRBJ2-1; CDR3 DNA: TGTGCCAGCAGCTTATCGGGAGCCAACAATGAGCAGTTCTTC; CDR3 protein: CASSLSGANNEQFF
clone size: -; D gene: -; V gene: TRBV7-3; J gene: TRBJ2-5; CDR3 DNA: TGTGCCAGCAGCCCCCCCGGGGGAGAGACCCAGTACTTC; CDR3 protein: CASSPPGGETQYF
clone size: -; D gene: TRBD1; V gene: TRBV4-1; J gene: TRBJ1-5; CDR3 DNA: TGCGCCAGCAGCCATTACAGGGGTCAGCCCCAGCATTTT; CDR3 protein: CASSHYRGQPQHF
clone size: -; D gene: -; V gene: TRBV7-9; J gene: TRBJ2-5; CDR3 DNA: TGTGCCAGCAGCTTCGGGGTAGGTGCGGAGACCCAGTACTTC; CDR3 protein: CASSFGVGAETQYF
clone size: -; D gene: -; V gene: TRBV30; J gene: TRBJ2-5; CDR3 DNA: TGTGCCTGGAACGAGGGAGGCGAGACCCAGTACTTC; CDR3 protein: CAWNEGGETQYF
clone size: -; D gene: -; V gene: TRBV4-3; J gene: TRBJ2-5; CDR3 DNA: TGCGCCAGCAGCCAAGACGCGAGGGAGACCCAGTACTTC; CDR3 protein: CASSQDARETQYF
clone size: few; D gene: TRBD1; V gene: TRBV4-2; J gene: TRBJ1-1; CDR3 DNA: TGTGCCAGCAGCCGGTACAGGGGTGATGCTGAAGCTTTCTTT; CDR3 protein: CASSRYRGDAEAFF
clone size: -; D gene: TRBD2; V gene: TRBV9; J gene: TRBJ2-7; CDR3 DNA: TGTGCCAGCAGCCCGGGGGGACTGACCTACGAGCAGTACTTC; CDR3 protein: CASSPGGLTYEQYF
clone size: -; D gene: -; V gene: TRBV5-1; J gene: TRBJ2-7; CDR3 DNA: TGCGCCAGCAGCTTGGCCGGGGTACTCTACGAGCAGTACTTC; CDR3 protein: CASSLAGVLYEQYF
clone size: -; D gene: -; V gene: TRBV5-4; J gene: TRBJ2-3; CDR3 DNA: TGTGCCAGCAGCGCGGCCGGATTCGCAGATACGCAGTATTTT; CDR3 protein: CASSAAGFADTQYF
clone size: -; D gene: -; V gene: TRBV19; J gene: TRBJ1-4; CDR3 DNA: TGTGCCAGTAGTATCGTCGGGTCGGGTAATGAAAAACTGTTTTTT; CDR3 protein: CASSIVGSGNEKLFF
clone size: -; D gene: -; V gene: TRBV5-5; J gene: TRBJ2-7; CDR3 DNA: TGTGCCAGCAGCTTGATTTTCGAAGACACCTACGAGCAGTACTTC; CDR3 protein: CASSLIFEDTYEQYF
clone size: -; D gene: -; V gene: TRBV7-3; J gene: TRBJ2-1; CDR3 DNA: TGTGCCAGCCGGGTCCATAGCTCCTACAATGAGCAGTTCTTC; CDR3 protein: CASRVHSSYNEQFF
clone size: -; D gene: TRBD2; V gene: TRBV28; J gene: TRBJ2-1; CDR3 DNA: TGTGCCAGCAGTCACCTGAGACTAGCGATGGATGAGCAGTTCTTC; CDR3 protein: CASSHLRLAMDEQFF
clone size: -; D gene: -; V gene: TRBV14; J gene: TRBJ1-2; CDR3 DNA: TGTGCCAGCAGCCAAGATTTAACGGGTAGTGACTATGGCTACACCTTC; CDR3 protein: CASSQDLTGSDYGYTF
clone size: few; D gene: TRBD1; V gene: TRBV28; J gene: TRBJ2-5; CDR3 DNA: TGTGCCAGCAGAACCCCGGGACAGGGATCACAAGAGACCCAGTACTTC; CDR3 protein: CASRTPGQGSQETQYF
clone size: -; D gene: TRBD2; V gene: TRBV27; J gene: TRBJ2-7; CDR3 DNA: TGTGCCAGCAGGCGAACTAGCGGGAGCGTAGTCTACGAGCAGTACTTC; CDR3 protein: CASRRTSGSVVYEQYF
clone size: once; D gene: TRBD1; V gene: TRBV7-9; J gene: TRBJ1-2; CDR3 DNA: TGTGCCAGCAGCCCCCCGACAGGGGAAAGAGGGTATGGCTACACCTTC; CDR3 protein: CASSPPTGERGYGYTF
clone size: -; D gene: -; V gene: TRBV11-2; J gene: TRBJ2-1; CDR3 DNA: TGTGCCAGCAGCCTTAGCGGTAATTTAAATGAGCAGTTCTTC; CDR3 protein: CASSLSGNLNEQFF
clone size: once; D gene: -; V gene: TRBV14; J gene: TRBJ2-2; CDR3 DNA: TGTGCCAGCAGCCCTCGACTATACACCGGGGAGCTGTTTTTT; CDR3 protein: CASSPRLYTGELFF
clone size: once; D gene: TRBD1; V gene: TRBV7-2; J gene: TRBJ1-3; CDR3 DNA: TGTGCCAGCAGAGACAGGGGAATCTCTGGAAACACCATATATTTT; CDR3 protein: CASRDRGISGNTIYF
clone size: -; D gene: -; V gene: TRBV2; J gene: TRBJ2-5; CDR3 DNA: TGTGCCAGCAGTTTACAGTTCCGAGCGGGTAATCGAGAGACCCAGTACTTC; CDR3 protein: CASSLQFRAGNRETQYF
clone size: -; D gene: -; V gene: TRBV7-9; J gene: TRBJ2-7; CDR3 DNA: TGTGCCAGCAGCCTTACCTACGAGCAGTACTTC; CDR3 protein: CASSLTYEQYF